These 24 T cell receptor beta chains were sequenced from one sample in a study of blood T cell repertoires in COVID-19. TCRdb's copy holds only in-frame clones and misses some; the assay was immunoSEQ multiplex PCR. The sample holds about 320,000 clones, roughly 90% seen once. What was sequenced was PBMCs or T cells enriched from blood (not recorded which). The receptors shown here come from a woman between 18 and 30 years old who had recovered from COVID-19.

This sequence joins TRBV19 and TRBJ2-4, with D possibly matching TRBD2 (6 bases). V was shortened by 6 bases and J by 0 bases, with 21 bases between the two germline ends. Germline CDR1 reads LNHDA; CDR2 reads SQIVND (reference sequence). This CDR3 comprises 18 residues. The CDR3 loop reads CASSPGLLEILAKNIQYF. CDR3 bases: TGTGCCAGTAGCCCGGGACTTCTCGAAATCCTAGCCAAAAACATTCAGTACTTC.

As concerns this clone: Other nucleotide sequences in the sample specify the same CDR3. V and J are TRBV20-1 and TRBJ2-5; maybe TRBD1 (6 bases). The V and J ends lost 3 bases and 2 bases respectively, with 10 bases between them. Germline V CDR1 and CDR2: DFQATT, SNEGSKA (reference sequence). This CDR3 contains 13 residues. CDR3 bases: TGCAGTGCTAGTAGGACAGTTCAAGAGACCCAGTACTTC. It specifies CSASRTVQETQYF.

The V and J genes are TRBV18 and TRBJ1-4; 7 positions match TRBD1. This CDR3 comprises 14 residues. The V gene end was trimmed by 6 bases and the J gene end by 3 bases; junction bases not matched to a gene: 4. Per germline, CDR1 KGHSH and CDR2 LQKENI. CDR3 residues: CASSWGQSNEKLFF. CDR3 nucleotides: TGTGCCAGCTCCTGGGGACAGTCTAATGAAAAACTGTTTTTT.

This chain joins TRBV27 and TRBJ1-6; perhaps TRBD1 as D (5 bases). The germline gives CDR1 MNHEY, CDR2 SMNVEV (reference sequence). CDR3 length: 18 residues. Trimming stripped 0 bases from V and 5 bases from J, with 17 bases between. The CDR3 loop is CASSLSTLGVRDNSPLHF. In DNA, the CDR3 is TGTGCCAGCAGTTTATCCACCTTAGGGGTACGCGATAATTCACCCCTCCACTTT.

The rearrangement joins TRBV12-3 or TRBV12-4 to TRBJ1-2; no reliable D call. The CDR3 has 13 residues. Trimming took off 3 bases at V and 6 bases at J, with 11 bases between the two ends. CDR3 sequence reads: CASSFRESDGYTF. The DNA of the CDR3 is TGTGCCAGCAGTTTTAGGGAGAGTGATGGCTACACCTTC.

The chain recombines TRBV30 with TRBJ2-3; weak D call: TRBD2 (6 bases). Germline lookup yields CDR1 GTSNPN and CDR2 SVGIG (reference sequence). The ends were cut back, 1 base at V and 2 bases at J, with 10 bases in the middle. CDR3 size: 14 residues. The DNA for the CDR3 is TGTGCCTGGAGTGGGGGACTGCACACAGATACGCAGTATTTT. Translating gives CAWSGGLHTDTQYF.

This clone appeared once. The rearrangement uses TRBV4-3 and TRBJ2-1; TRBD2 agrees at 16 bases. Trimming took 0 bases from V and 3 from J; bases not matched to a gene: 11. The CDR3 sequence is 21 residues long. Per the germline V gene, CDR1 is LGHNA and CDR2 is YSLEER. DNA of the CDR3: TGCGCCAGCAGCCAAGATGCCGGGACTAGCGGGAGGGCACATAACTACAATGAGCAGTTCTTC. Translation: CASSQDAGTSGRAHNYNEQFF.

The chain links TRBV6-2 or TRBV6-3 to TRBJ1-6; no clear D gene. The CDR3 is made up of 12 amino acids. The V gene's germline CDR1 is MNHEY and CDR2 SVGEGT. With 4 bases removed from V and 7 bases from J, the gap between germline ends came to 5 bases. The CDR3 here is CASSLMNSPLHF. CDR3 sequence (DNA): TGTGCCAGCAGTTTAATGAATTCACCCCTCCACTTT.

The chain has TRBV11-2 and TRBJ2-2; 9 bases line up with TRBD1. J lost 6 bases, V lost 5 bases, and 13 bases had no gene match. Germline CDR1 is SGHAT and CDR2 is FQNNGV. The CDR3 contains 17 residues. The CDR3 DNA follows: TGTGCCAGCAGCCCATACCCCGGGACAGGGAGTCCCGGGGAGCTGTTTTTT. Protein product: CASSPYPGTGSPGELFF.

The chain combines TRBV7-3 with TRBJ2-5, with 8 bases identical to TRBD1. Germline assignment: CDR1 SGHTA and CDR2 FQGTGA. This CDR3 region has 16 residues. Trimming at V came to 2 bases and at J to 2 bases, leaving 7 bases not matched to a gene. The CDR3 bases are TGTGCCAGCAGCTTACTCGCAGGGGGCTTACAAGAGACCCAGTACTTC. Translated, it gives CASSLLAGGLQETQYF.

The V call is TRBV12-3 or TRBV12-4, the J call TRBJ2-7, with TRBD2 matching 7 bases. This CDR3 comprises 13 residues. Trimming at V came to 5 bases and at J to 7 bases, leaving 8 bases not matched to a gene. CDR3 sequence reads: CASSPGTIGEQYF. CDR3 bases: TGTGCCAGCAGTCCCGGGACTATCGGGGAGCAGTACTTC.

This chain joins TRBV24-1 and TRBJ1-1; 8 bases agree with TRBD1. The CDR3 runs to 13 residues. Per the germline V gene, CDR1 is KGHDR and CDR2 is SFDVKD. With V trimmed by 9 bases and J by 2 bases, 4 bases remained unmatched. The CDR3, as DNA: TGTGCCACCCAAGACAGGGGAAACACTGAAGCTTTCTTT. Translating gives CATQDRGNTEAFF.

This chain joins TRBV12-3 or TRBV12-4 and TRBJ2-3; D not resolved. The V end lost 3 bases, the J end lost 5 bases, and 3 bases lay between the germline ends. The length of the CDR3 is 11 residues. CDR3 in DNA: TGTGCCAGCAGTTTCAGAGATACGCAGTATTTT. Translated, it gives CASSFRDTQYF.

The CDR3: CASSLRDSLFNYGYTF. CDR3 in DNA: TGTGCCAGCAGCTTACGGGACAGTCTTTTTAACTATGGCTACACCTTC. The rearrangement links TRBV13 to TRBJ1-2; 7 bases line up with TRBD1. Germline V lookup: CDR1 PRHDT, CDR2 FYEKMQ (reference sequence). J was trimmed by 1 base and V by 2 bases; bases with no gene match: 7. The CDR3 covers 16 residues. Combining the CDR3 with reference TRBV13 and TRBJ1-2 gives the whole variable domain AAGVIQSPRHLIKEKRETATLKCYPIPRHDTVYWYQQGPGQDPQFLISFYEKMQSDKGSIPDRFSAQQFSDYHSELNMSSLELGDSALYFCASSLRDSLFNYGYTFGSGTRLTVV.

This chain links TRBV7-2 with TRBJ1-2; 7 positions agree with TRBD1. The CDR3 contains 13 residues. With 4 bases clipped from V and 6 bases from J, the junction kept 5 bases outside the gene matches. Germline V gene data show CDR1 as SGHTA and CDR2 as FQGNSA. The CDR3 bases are TGTGCCAGCAGCTCGGACAGGCGAAATGGCTACACCTTC. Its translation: CASSSDRRNGYTF.

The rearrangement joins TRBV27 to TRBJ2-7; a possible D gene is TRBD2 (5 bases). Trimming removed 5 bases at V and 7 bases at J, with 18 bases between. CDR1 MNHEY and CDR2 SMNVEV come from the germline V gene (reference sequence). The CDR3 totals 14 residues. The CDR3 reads CASSSWGGEREQYF. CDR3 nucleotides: TGTGCCAGCAGTAGTTGGGGTGGGGAGCGTGAGCAGTACTTC.

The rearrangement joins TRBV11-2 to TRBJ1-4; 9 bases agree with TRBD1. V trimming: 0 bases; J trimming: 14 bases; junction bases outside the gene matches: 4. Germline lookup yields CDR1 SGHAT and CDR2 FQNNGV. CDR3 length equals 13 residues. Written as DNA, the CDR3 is TGTGCCAGCAGCTTAGATAGGGGACAGGGTCTGTTTTTT. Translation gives CASSLDRGQGLFF.

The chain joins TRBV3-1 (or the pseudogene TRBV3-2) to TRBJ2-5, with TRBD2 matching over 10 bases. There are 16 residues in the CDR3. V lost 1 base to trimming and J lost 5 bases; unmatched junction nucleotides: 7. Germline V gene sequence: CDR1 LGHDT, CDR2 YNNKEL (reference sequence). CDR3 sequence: CASSQGSSGGGETQYF. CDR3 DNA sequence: TGTGCCAGCAGCCAAGGGTCTAGCGGGGGCGGGGAGACCCAGTACTTC.

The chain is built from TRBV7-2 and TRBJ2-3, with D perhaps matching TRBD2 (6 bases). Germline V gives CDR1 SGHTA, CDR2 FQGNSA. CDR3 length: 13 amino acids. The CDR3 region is CASVRGSGDTQYF. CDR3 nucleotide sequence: TGTGCGAGCGTCCGGGGGTCCGGAGATACGCAGTATTTT.

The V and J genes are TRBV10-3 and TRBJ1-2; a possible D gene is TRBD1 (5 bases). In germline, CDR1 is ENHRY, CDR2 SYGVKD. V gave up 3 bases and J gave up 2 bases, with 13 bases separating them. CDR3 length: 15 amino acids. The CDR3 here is CAISDAGEGNYGYTF. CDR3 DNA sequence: TGTGCCATCAGTGACGCCGGGGAGGGGAACTATGGCTACACCTTC.

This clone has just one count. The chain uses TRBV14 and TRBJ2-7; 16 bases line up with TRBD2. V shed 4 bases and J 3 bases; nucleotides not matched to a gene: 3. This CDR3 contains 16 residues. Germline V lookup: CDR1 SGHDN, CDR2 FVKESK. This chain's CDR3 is CASSLGTSGGGYEQYF. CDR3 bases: TGTGCCAGCAGCCTTGGGACTAGCGGGGGGGGCTACGAGCAGTACTTC. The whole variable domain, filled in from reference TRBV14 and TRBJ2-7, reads EAGVTQFPSHSVIEKGQTVTLRCDPISGHDNLYWYRRVMGKEIKFLLHFVKESKQDESGMPNNRFLAERTGGTYSTLKVQPAELEDSGVYFCASSLGTSGGGYEQYFGPGTRLTVT.

The CDR3 DNA is TGTGCCAGCAGCAAAGAGATGGCCTTCTCCTACAATGAGCAGTTCTTC. Protein product: CASSKEMAFSYNEQFF. This rearrangement joins TRBV21-1 to TRBJ2-1; the D call in the table, TRBD1, was not verified against the DNA. TRBV21-1 is flagged as a pseudogene. The length of the CDR3 is 16 residues.

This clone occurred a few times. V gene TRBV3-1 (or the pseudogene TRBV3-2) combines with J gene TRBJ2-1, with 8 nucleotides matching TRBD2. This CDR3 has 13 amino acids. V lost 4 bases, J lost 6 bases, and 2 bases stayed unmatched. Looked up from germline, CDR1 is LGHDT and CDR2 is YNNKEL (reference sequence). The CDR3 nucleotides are TGTGCCAGCAGCCCCGGGACTAGCAATGAGCAGTTCTTC. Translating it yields CASSPGTSNEQFF.

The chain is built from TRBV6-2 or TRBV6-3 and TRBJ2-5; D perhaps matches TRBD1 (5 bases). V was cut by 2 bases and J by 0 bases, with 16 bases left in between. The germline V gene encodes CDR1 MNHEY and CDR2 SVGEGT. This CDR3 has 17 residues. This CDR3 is CASSYLQGDSNQETQYF. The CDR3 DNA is TGTGCCAGCAGTTACCTCCAAGGCGACAGTAACCAAGAGACCCAGTACTTC.